The TCR beta chain described here comes from a study of human T cells and chemical hapten exposure. Study observations and caveats: Expanded TCRs created a significantly greater count of big CDR3 similarity clusters than controls did.

TCRdb re-derived calls from the RACE reads in MiXCR, one entry per CDR3 protein. The sample holds about 54,000 distinct CDR3 sequences, just under 10% seen once. Time point given: patch test 2, 6 weeks after DPC sensitization. This sample's treatment: therapeutic diphenylcyclopropenone sensitization with weekly scalp DPC. Patients had alopecia, were aged 18 to 70, and were not pregnant. The CDR3 contains 12 residues. Germline lookup yields CDR1 SQVTM and CDR2 ANQGSEA. The V end lost 4 bases, the J end lost 7 bases, and 11 bases lay between the germline ends. Only a few counts were recorded for this clonotype. Its matching antigen is unknown.

Sequencing was performed on whole blood, taken in connection with sensitization to the hapten diphenylcyclopropenone (DPC). This TCR was sampled from a woman between 45 and 65 years old with alopecia areata. Some clones in this sample may be carry-over from other donors' samples. V gene TRBV29-1 combines with J gene TRBJ1-5; no firm D call. As DNA, the CDR3 is TGCAGCGTTGGAGCCGAAAGGCAGCCCCAGCATTTT. This gives the protein CSVGAERQPQHF.